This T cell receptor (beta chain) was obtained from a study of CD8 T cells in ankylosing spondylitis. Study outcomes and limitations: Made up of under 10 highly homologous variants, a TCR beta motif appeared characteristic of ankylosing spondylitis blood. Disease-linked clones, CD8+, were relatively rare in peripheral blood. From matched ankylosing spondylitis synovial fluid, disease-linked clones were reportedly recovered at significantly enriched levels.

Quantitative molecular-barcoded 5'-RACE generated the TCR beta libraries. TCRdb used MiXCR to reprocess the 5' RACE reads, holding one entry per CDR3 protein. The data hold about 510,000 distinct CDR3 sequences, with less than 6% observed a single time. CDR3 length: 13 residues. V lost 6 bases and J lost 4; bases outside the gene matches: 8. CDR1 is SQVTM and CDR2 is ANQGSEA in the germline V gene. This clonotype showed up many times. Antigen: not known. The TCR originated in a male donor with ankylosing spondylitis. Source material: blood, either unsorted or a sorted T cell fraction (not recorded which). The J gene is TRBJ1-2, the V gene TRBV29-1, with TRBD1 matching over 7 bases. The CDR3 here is CSVLQGIGYGYTF. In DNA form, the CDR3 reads TGCAGCGTATTACAGGGGATCGGCTATGGCTACACCTTC.